These T cell receptor beta chains were read from a single sample in a study of T-cell reconstitution after alpha-beta-depleted transplantation in children. Using its own MiXCR run on the PCR reads, TCRdb lists one record per CDR3 protein. The sample lists around 500,000 distinct CDR3 sequences, roughly 23% occurring once. The sequenced sample was PBMCs, mostly from graft donor cells, obtained 360 days after TCRalphabeta/CD19-depleted stem cell transplant. Every receptor here comes from a boy under two years old who had a stem cell transplant for acute myeloid leukemia, so the T cells may come from the graft donor. Each CDR3 is given with its conserved first and last residue. A D gene is named only where the DNA matches it firmly. The size entry is marked missing in some rows and otherwise reads once, few, many or a size class.

V gene	D gene	clone size	J gene	CDR3 DNA	CDR3 protein
TRBV20-1	NA	NA	TRBJ2-2	TGCAGTGCTAGAGATTACAGGGCTGTAACCGGGGAGCTGTTTTTT	CSARDYRAVTGELFF
TRBV6-1	NA	NA	TRBJ2-6	TGTGCCAGCAGTCCGAATGGTGGGGCCAACGTCCTGACTTTC	CASSPNGGANVLTF
TRBV12-3/TRBV12-4	TRBD2	few	TRBJ2-5	TGTGCCAGCAGGGTAGCGGGGTTGAGGACCCAGTACTTC	CASRVAGLRTQYF
TRBV6-1	NA	NA	TRBJ2-5	TGTGCCAGTCAGGGTTGGCAGGGGCAAGAGACCCAGTACTTC	CASQGWQGQETQYF
TRBV4-3	NA	many	TRBJ2-5	TGCGCCAGCAGCCAAGATTTAGCACGGGGAGGCCAAGAGACCCAGTACTTC	CASSQDLARGGQETQYF
TRBV12-3/TRBV12-4	NA	NA	TRBJ2-5	TGTGCCAGCAGTTTAAGGGCTACTAACCAAGAGACCCAGTACTTC	CASSLRATNQETQYF
TRBV4-3	TRBD1	NA	TRBJ2-3	TGCGCCAGCAGCCAAGAACCCTTCGGGACAGGGGGTTCAGATACGCAGTATTTT	CASSQEPFGTGGSDTQYF
TRBV9	TRBD1	many	TRBJ2-5	TGTGCCAGCAGCGTAACAGGGGGCGCCGAGACCCAGTACTTC	CASSVTGGAETQYF
TRBV6-2/TRBV6-3	TRBD1	NA	TRBJ1-1	TGTGCCAGCAGCCCGGACAGGGAGGTCACTGAAGCTTTCTTT	CASSPDREVTEAFF
TRBV6-5	NA	NA	TRBJ2-7	TGTGCCAGCAGTTACTCGATAGGGGGTAACGAGCAGTACTTC	CASSYSIGGNEQYF
TRBV7-2	TRBD1	many	TRBJ2-4	TGTGCCAGCAGCCCCCGCCGACAGGGTGTAGCCAAAAACATTCAGTACTTC	CASSPRRQGVAKNIQYF
TRBV11-2	TRBD1	many	TRBJ2-2	TGTGCCAGCAGCCGGACAGGGGGCCGCAACACCGGGGAGCTGTTTTTT	CASSRTGGRNTGELFF
TRBV21-1	NA	few	TRBJ1-1	TGTGCCAGCAGCAGTAAACAGGGTGCCCATGAAGCTTTCTTT	CASSSKQGAHEAFF
TRBV11-1	NA	NA	TRBJ2-1	TGTGCCAGCAGCACACGGGGACTCCCGAATGAGCAGTTCTTC	CASSTRGLPNEQFF
TRBV27	NA	NA	TRBJ2-7	TGTGCCAGCTCCCCGGGGCTCAGCTCCTACGAGCAGTACTTC	CASSPGLSSYEQYF
TRBV10-3	NA	few	TRBJ1-1	TGTGCCATCAGTGAGAAGGGGGGATCCACTGAAGCTTTCTTT	CAISEKGGSTEAFF
TRBV5-5	TRBD2	few	TRBJ2-1	TGTGCCAGCAGCCCAGGGACTAGCGGGAGTTACAATGAGCAGTTCTTC	CASSPGTSGSYNEQFF
TRBV7-6	NA	many	TRBJ2-2	TGTGCCAGCAGCCCCCGGGGAGGTGCCGCCGGGGAGCTGTTTTTT	CASSPRGGAAGELFF
TRBV28	NA	many	TRBJ2-5	TGTGCCAGCAGTCCGCTCGGGTTGGAGGAGACCCAGTACTTC	CASSPLGLEETQYF
TRBV12-3/TRBV12-4	NA	many	TRBJ1-3	TGTGCCAGCTCGAGATGGTGGTACGACTCTGGAAACACCATATATTTT	CASSRWWYDSGNTIYF
TRBV6-5	TRBD1	many	TRBJ1-2	TGTGCCAGCAAACCACCGGACAGGGACTATGGCTACACCTTC	CASKPPDRDYGYTF
TRBV6-1	NA	many	TRBJ2-1	TGTGCCAGCAGTCCCCCTCCGGGGGCCTACAATGAGCAGTTCTTC	CASSPPPGAYNEQFF
TRBV6-5	NA	NA	TRBJ2-3	TGTGCCAGCAGTTGGCAGGGGATCAACACAGATACGCAGTATTTT	CASSWQGINTDTQYF
TRBV7-8	NA	few	TRBJ2-5	TGTGCCAGCACCGACCTAGGGGGGCGCTTCTATATTGAGACCCAGTACTTC	CASTDLGGRFYIETQYF
TRBV7-2	TRBD1	many	TRBJ2-5	TGTGCCAGCAGTTGGGACAGCGAGACCCAGTACTTC	CASSWDSETQYF
TRBV29-1	NA	many	TRBJ2-1	TGCAGCGTTGGAAGGGGCGGATCCTACAATGAGCAGTTCTTC	CSVGRGGSYNEQFF
TRBV28	NA	few	TRBJ1-5	TGTGCCAGCAGACAATTTAGGCAGCCCCAGCATTTT	CASRQFRQPQHF
TRBV10-3	NA	NA	TRBJ2-5	TGTGCCATCAGTGACGGGTCAGTTCAAGAGACCCAGTACTTC	CAISDGSVQETQYF
TRBV4-3	NA	NA	TRBJ2-2	TGCGCCAGCAGCCAAGGGAGGGACACCCCCGTCGCCGGGGAGCTGTTTTTT	CASSQGRDTPVAGELFF
TRBV20-1	NA	few	TRBJ1-1	TGCAGTGCTAGACATCCCATGAACACTGAAGCTTTCTTT	CSARHPMNTEAFF
TRBV12-3/TRBV12-4	NA	many	TRBJ1-1	TGTGCCAGCAGTTTCTCTCGTAACACTGAAGCTTTCTTT	CASSFSRNTEAFF
TRBV20-1	NA	NA	TRBJ1-2	TGCAGTGCTAGAGATTGGCGGGTTAACTATGGCTACACCTTC	CSARDWRVNYGYTF
TRBV12-3/TRBV12-4	NA	many	TRBJ2-5	TGTGCCAGCAGAGGGCGGGGCCAAGAGACCCAGTACTTC	CASRGRGQETQYF
TRBV3-1	NA	many	TRBJ1-2	TGTGCCAGCAGCCAAGTGGACAGAAACTATGGCTACACCTTC	CASSQVDRNYGYTF
TRBV12-3/TRBV12-4	NA	few	TRBJ2-7	TGTGCCAGCAGTCTGGAAGACCTCGACGAGCAGTACTTC	CASSLEDLDEQYF
TRBV7-2	TRBD2	NA	TRBJ2-7	TGTGCCAGCAGCCCCCTCTCGGATAGCGGGGGGTTCTACGAGCAGTACTTC	CASSPLSDSGGFYEQYF
TRBV5-1	NA	few	TRBJ2-5	TGCGCCAGCAGCCAGTGGACAGCGGGGACACAAGAGACCCAGTACTTC	CASSQWTAGTQETQYF
TRBV29-1	NA	NA	TRBJ2-4	TGCAGCGTTGGTGCCAGGGCCAAAAACATTCAGTACTTC	CSVGARAKNIQYF
TRBV7-2	NA	few	TRBJ1-2	TGTGCCAGCAGCTTAGCGGCGCAGGAGGGGTTCTATGGCTACACCTTC	CASSLAAQEGFYGYTF
TRBV4-1	NA	NA	TRBJ2-3	TGTGCCATGGGCCCAGCCGCGGGCACAGATACGCAGTATTTT	CAMGPAAGTDTQYF
TRBV6-2/TRBV6-3	TRBD1	NA	TRBJ1-1	TGTGCCAGCAGTTACTCTCGGACAGGGAGAGGGCGGGAAGCTTTCTTT	CASSYSRTGRGREAFF
TRBV12-3/TRBV12-4	TRBD2	many	TRBJ2-1	TGTGCCAGCAGTTCGCCGGGACTAGCGTTTAGCAATGAGCAGTTCTTC	CASSSPGLAFSNEQFF
TRBV18	TRBD1	few	TRBJ2-1	TGTGCCAGCTCACCCAGGGACAGGCTCAGCTCCTACAATGAGCAGTTCTTC	CASSPRDRLSSYNEQFF
TRBV15	NA	many	TRBJ2-1	TGTGCCACCCGTTCGCCTGACCCAGACAATGAGCAGTTCTTC	CATRSPDPDNEQFF
TRBV6-5	TRBD1	few	TRBJ2-7	TGTGCCAGCAGTTACCAGGGACAGGGATTCTACGAGCAGTACTTC	CASSYQGQGFYEQYF
TRBV29-1	NA	few	TRBJ1-1	TGCAGCGTTGAAGATCCCGGGTGGGGGGACACTGAAGCTTTCTTT	CSVEDPGWGDTEAFF
TRBV20-1	NA	few	TRBJ2-5	TGCAGTGCTAGTTTAACAGGGATCCAAGAGACCCAGTACTTC	CSASLTGIQETQYF
TRBV28	TRBD1	few	TRBJ1-1	TGTGCCAGCAGTGAGTCCCTACAGGGGGCGCGGGAAGCTTTCTTT	CASSESLQGAREAFF
TRBV10-3	TRBD2	many	TRBJ2-5	TGTGCCATCAGTGAGTCCAAGCGGGGACAAGAGACCCAGTACTTC	CAISESKRGQETQYF
TRBV7-8	NA	NA	TRBJ2-3	TGTGCCAGCGCCATGCTAGCTGCACCTAGCACAGATACGCAGTATTTT	CASAMLAAPSTDTQYF
TRBV7-9	TRBD1	many	TRBJ1-5	TGTGCCAGCAGCTTAGGGGCAGGGGGCGACCCTAGCAATCAGCCCCAGCATTTT	CASSLGAGGDPSNQPQHF
TRBV20-1	TRBD1	few	TRBJ1-6	TGCAGTGCTCGGGACAGGTCCAATTCACCCCTCCACTTT	CSARDRSNSPLHF